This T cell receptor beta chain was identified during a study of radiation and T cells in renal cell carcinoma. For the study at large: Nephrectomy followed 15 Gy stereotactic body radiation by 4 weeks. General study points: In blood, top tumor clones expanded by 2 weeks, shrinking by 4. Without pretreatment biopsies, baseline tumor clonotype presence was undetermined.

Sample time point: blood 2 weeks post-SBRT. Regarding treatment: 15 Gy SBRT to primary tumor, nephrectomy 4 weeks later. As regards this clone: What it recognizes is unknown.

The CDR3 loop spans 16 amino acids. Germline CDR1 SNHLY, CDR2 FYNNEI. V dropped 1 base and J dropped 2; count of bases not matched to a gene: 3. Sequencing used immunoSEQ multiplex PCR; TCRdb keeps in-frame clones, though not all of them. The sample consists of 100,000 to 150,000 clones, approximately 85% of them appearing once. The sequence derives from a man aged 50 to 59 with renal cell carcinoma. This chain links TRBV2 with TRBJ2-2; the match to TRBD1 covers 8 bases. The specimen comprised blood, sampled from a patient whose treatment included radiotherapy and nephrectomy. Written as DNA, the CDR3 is TGTGCCAGCAGTGAAGGACAGGGGCGAAACACCGGGGAGCTGTTTTTT. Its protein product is CASSEGQGRNTGELFF.